The 9 T cell receptor beta chains below come from one sample, sequenced in a study of T cell repertoires in cytomegalovirus infection. Each CDR3 protein gets one entry after TCRdb re-called the reads with MiXCR. The sample yields around 310,000 distinct CDR3 sequences, about 29% seen once. Their antigens are not known. Material: cultured PBMCs, obtained from culture after CMV antigen stimulation. The receptors were gathered from a human donor in good health (CMV status not recorded). Some clones in this sample may be carry-over from other donors' samples.

This clonotype turned up a few times. The chain uses TRBV7-8 and TRBJ1-1, with TRBD1 identical over 8 bases. In germline, CDR1 is SGHVS, CDR2 FQNEAQ. CDR3 size: 15 residues. Trimming cost V 0 bases and J 9 bases; bases outside gene matches: 9. The CDR3 DNA reads TGTGCCAGCAGCTTAGCGAGGGAGGGACAGGAAAAAGCTTTCTTT. This gives the protein CASSLAREGQEKAFF.

This clonotype has ten or more counts. V gene TRBV10-3 combines with J gene TRBJ2-1; 8 bases agree with TRBD2. The CDR3 runs to 14 residues. Germline V gene data show CDR1 as ENHRY and CDR2 as SYGVKD. V gave up 3 bases and J gave up 7 bases; unmatched junction bases: 5. In DNA form, the CDR3 reads TGTGCCATCAGTGACGGGAGGGCCGGAAATGAGCAGTTCTTC. As protein: CAISDGRAGNEQFF.

This chain connects TRBV3-1 to TRBJ2-5; D unresolved. This CDR3 spans 12 amino acids. The germline gives CDR1 LGHDT, CDR2 YNNKEL (reference sequence). The V end lost 1 base, the J end lost 9 bases, and 9 bases lay between the germline ends. The CDR3 loop reads CASSQGGWAQYF. CDR3 coding DNA: TGTGCCAGCAGCCAAGGGGGATGGGCCCAGTACTTC.

In its sample, this clonotype was seen a few times. The J gene is TRBJ2-7, the V gene TRBV25-1; no clear D. Trimming pared 5 bases from V and 5 bases from J, leaving 16 bases between. Germline V gene data show CDR1 as MGHDK and CDR2 as SYGVNS. The length of the CDR3 is 14 residues. The DNA for the CDR3 is TGTGCCAGCAGTTCCGTCCGAGAGGTTCACGAGCAGTACTTC. It codes for CASSSVREVHEQYF.

The chain carries TRBV6-2 or TRBV6-3 and TRBJ2-3; no firm D call. The V and J ends lost 4 bases and 7 bases respectively, with 3 bases between them. CDR1 and CDR2 from the germline V gene are MNHEY and SVGEGT. CDR3 length: 10 residues. The CDR3 DNA follows: TGTGCCAGCAGTTCGAATACGCAGTATTTT. Amino acid sequence: CASSSNTQYF.

The chain has TRBV4-1 and TRBJ2-5, with TRBD1 as a possible D gene (5 bases). There are 16 residues in the CDR3. Germline V CDR1 and CDR2: MGHRA, YSYEKL. Trimming took 4 bases from V and 2 from J, leaving 17 bases between them. The CDR3 sequence is CASSPLPTTGQETQYF. In DNA form, the CDR3 reads TGCGCCAGCAGCCCCCTTCCTACCACAGGTCAAGAGACCCAGTACTTC.

This clonotype was observed a few times. V is TRBV10-3 and J is TRBJ1-6; 8 nucleotides agree with TRBD1. The V and J ends lost 0 bases and 9 bases, in that order; junction bases with no gene match: 1. The CDR3 is made up of 14 amino acids. CDR1 is ENHRY, CDR2 SYGVKD, per germline. The CDR3 sequence: CAISESRGPSPLHF. The CDR3 nucleotides read TGTGCCATCAGTGAGTCCAGGGGGCCTTCACCCCTCCACTTT.

This clonotype was observed a handful of times. The chain has TRBV12-3 or TRBV12-4 and TRBJ1-2; D might be TRBD1 (5 bases). Trimming shortened V by 2 bases and J by 8 bases, and 18 bases separated the two germline ends. The CDR3 spans 15 residues. The CDR3 loop reads CASSLRDALVEGYTF. CDR3 in DNA: TGTGCCAGCAGTTTAAGGGACGCCTTGGTCGAGGGCTACACCTTC.

The chain recombines TRBV7-6 with TRBJ2-7; 7 bases are shared with TRBD1. Germline CDR1 reads SGHVS; CDR2 reads FNYEAQ. CDR3 length equals 15 residues. V shed 5 bases, J shed 2 bases, and the junction held 9 bases outside the gene matches. The CDR3 region is CASSPPDRPTYEQYF. The CDR3 coding sequence is TGTGCCAGCAGCCCCCCGGACAGGCCCACCTACGAGCAGTACTTC.